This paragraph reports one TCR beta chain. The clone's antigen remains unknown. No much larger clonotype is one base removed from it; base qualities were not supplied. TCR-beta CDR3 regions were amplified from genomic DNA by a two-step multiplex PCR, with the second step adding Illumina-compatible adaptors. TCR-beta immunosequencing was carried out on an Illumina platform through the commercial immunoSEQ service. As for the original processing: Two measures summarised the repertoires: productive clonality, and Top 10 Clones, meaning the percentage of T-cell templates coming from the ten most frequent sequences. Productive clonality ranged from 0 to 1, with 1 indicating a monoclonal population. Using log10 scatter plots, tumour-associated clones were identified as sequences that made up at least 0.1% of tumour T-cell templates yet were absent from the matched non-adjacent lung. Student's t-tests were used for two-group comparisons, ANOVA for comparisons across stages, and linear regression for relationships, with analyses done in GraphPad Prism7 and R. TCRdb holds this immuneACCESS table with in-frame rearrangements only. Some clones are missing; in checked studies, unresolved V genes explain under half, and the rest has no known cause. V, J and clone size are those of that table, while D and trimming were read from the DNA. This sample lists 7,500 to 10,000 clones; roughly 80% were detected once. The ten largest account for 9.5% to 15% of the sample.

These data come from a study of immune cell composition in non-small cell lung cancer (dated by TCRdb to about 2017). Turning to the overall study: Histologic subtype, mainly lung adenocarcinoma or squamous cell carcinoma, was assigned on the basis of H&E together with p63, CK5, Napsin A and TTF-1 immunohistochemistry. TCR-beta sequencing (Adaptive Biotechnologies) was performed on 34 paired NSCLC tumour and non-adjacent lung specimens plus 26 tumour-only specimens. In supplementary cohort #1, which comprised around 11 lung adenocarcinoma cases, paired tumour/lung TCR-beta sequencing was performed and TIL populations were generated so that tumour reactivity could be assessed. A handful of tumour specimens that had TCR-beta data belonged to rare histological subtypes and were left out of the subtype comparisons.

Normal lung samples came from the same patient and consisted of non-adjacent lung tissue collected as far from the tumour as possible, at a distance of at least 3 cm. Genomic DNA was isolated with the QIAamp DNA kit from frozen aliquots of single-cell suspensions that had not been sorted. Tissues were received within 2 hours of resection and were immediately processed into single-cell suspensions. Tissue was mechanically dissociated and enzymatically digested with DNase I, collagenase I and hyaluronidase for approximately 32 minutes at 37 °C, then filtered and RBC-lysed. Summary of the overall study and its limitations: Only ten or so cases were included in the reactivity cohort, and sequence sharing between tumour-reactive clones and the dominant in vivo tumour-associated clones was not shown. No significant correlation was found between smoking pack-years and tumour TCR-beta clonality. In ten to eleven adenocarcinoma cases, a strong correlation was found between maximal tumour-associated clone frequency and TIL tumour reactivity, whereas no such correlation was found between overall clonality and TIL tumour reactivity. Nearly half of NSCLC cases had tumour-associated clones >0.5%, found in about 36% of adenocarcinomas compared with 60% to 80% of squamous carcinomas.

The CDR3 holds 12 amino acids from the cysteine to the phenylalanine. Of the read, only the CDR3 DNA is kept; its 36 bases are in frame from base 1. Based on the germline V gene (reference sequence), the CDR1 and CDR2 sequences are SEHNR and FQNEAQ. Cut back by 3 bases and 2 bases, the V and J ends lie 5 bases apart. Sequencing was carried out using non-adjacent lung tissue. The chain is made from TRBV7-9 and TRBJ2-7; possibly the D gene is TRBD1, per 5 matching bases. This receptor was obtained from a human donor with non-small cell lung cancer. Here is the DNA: TGTGCCAGCAGCTTGACAGCCTACGAGCAGTACTTC. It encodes CASSLTAYEQYF.